This T cell receptor beta chain emerged from a study of cytomegalovirus exposure and HLA in healthy donors. Study-wide results and caveats: Specific recognition of CMV antigens was confirmed in vitro for a few chains (all CMV-associated). Reportedly, diagnosis of cytomegalovirus status by the classifier showed high specificity and sensitivity. Several top significant clusters appeared, in a later analysis, to be linked to common viral pathogens.

The study ran its PCR with 60 Vbeta and 13 Jbeta primers. Per the original data handling: Roughly 11 million of the roughly 77 million unique TCR beta chains counted in a later analysis were shared. Data came from immunoSEQ multiplex PCR; TCRdb stores just in-frame clones and leaves some out. V and J calls and clone size are as listed in that table; D and trimming were resolved from the DNA. The sample lists around 100,000 clones; roughly 70% were seen once. Details on this clone: Its matching antigen is unknown.

CDR1 is SQVTM and CDR2 is ANQGSEA in the germline V gene. This CDR3 comprises 12 residues. The germline V and J ends were trimmed by 4 bases and 4 bases, with 10 bases remaining between them. Material for sequencing was PBMCs. This chain uses TRBV29-1 with TRBJ1-2, with D hard to call. The sequence came from a man aged 30 to 45 in good health and CMV-seropositive. The CDR3 protein is CSVVAKSYGYTF. The CDR3 DNA follows: TGCAGCGTTGTTGCGAAGAGCTATGGCTACACCTTC.